This TCR beta chain came from a study of regulatory dendritic cells for organ transplantation. General study points: Regulatory dendritic cells appeared to expand memory CD8+ clones less than mature ones.

The protocol was immunoSEQ multiplex PCR, while the TCRdb copy is restricted to in-frame clones and leaves out a portion. The sample carries around 30,000 clones, approximately 81% recorded once. Regarding this clone: Antigen: not known.

Germline assignment: CDR1 SGHKS and CDR2 YYEKEE (reference sequence). V was shortened by 3 bases and J by 8 bases, with 14 bases between the two germline ends. There are 14 residues in the CDR3. This clonotype was sampled from a human donor in good health. The sequenced sample was naive CD8+ T cells from blood. Subset defined: CD45RA+ naive T cells. The genes are TRBV5-5 and TRBJ1-4; maybe TRBD1 (6 bases). DNA for the CDR3: TGTGCCAGCAGCTCGAACCCGACAGGCGAAAAACTGTTTTTT. Its translation: CASSSNPTGEKLFF.